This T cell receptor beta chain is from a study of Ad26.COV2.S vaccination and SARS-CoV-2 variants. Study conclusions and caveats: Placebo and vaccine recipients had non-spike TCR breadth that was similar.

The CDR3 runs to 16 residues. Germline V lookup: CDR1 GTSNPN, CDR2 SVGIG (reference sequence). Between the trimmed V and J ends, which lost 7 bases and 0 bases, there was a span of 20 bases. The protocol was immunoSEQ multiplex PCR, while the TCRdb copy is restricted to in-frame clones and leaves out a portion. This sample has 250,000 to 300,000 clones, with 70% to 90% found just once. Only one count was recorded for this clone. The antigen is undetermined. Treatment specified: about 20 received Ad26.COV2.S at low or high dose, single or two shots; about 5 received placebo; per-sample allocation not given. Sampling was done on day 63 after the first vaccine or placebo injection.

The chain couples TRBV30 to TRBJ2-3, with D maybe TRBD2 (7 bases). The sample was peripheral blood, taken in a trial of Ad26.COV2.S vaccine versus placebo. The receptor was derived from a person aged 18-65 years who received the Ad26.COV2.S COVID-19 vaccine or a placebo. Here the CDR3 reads CASNRVGGRSTDTQYF. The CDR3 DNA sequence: TGTGCCTCCAACCGGGTGGGGGGGCGAAGCACAGATACGCAGTATTTT.